This T cell receptor beta chain was captured in a study of T-cell memory formation after mild COVID-19. Study-level background: The study found TCR clusters largely donor specific.

Germline assignment: CDR1 SQVTM and CDR2 ANQGSEA. The CDR3 has 13 residues. The V end was cut by 4 bases, the J end by 6 bases, with 12 bases between. TCRdb itself ran the 5' RACE reads through MiXCR, one entry per CDR3 protein. The sample lists 250,000 to 350,000 distinct CDR3 sequences; approximately 19% were seen once. The receptor was isolated from a man aged 18 to 35 who had mild COVID-19 (a few samples of this study predate the infection). Cell type and time point are not known. V is TRBV29-1 and J is TRBJ1-4; D possibly corresponds to TRBD1 (6 bases). The material sequenced was PBMCs or a T cell subset sorted from them (not recorded which). The CDR3 DNA reads TGCAGCGTTGTTTGGGGGGGCGATGAAAAACTGTTTTTT. Its translation is CSVVWGGDEKLFF.